This passage covers 10 T cell receptor beta chains from one sample sequenced in a study of cytomegalovirus exposure and HLA in healthy donors. Researchers ran the PCR with 60 Vbeta and 13 Jbeta primers. Libraries were prepared by immunoSEQ multiplex PCR; TCRdb keeps only in-frame clonotypes and omits some of them. This sample has 180,000 or so clones, with about 80% found just once. The specimen sequenced was PBMCs. These receptors were taken from a man in his fifties in good health and CMV-seropositive.

CDR3 amino acids: CASRGQASTNEKLFF. The CDR3 DNA follows: TGTGCCAGTAGGGGGCAGGCCTCAACTAATGAAAAACTGTTTTTT. The chain links TRBV19 to TRBJ1-4, with D maybe TRBD1 (5 bases). Germline V gives CDR1 LNHDA, CDR2 SQIVND (reference sequence). The V and J ends lost 6 bases and 0 bases respectively, with 11 bases between them. The CDR3 loop spans 15 amino acids.

This chain uses TRBV4-1 with TRBJ2-5; 12 bases fit TRBD2. After removal of 1 base from V and 4 bases from J, the junction contained 1 base not matched to a gene. Per the germline V gene, CDR1 is MGHRA and CDR2 is YSYEKL. This CDR3 contains 15 residues. The CDR3 region is CASSQGTSGAETQYF. The CDR3 DNA follows: TGCGCCAGCAGCCAAGGGACTAGCGGGGCAGAGACCCAGTACTTC.

The V and J genes are TRBV11-2 and TRBJ1-4; 9 bases are shared with TRBD1. After removal of 5 bases from V and 4 bases from J, the junction contained 8 bases not matched to a gene. Germline CDR1 and CDR2: SGHAT and FQNNGV. This CDR3 has 16 amino acids. In nucleotides, the CDR3 is TGTGCCAGCAGCACCAGACAGGGGGGTGATAATGAAAAACTGTTTTTT. Translating gives CASSTRQGGDNEKLFF.

There are a few counts of this clone. V gene TRBV7-9 combines with J gene TRBJ1-5; unclear D gene. Trimming took 7 bases from V and 0 from J, leaving 13 bases between them. CDR3 size: 15 residues. Germline loops: CDR1 SEHNR, CDR2 FQNEAQ (reference sequence). This chain's CDR3 is CASTDGLYSNQPQHF. CDR3 DNA sequence: TGTGCCAGCACCGATGGGCTGTATAGCAATCAGCCCCAGCATTTT.

Turning to this clone: Distinct nucleotide sequences in the sample also encode this CDR3. The V gene is TRBV4-3, the J gene TRBJ2-3, with TRBD2 matching over 15 bases. V lost 4 bases to trimming and J lost 4 bases; unmatched junction nucleotides: 3. The CDR3 extends over 16 amino acids. The V gene's germline CDR1 is LGHNA and CDR2 YSLEER. The CDR3 sequence is CASSLGLAGGADTQYF. The CDR3 coding sequence is TGCGCCAGCAGCCTTGGACTAGCGGGGGGGGCAGATACGCAGTATTTT.

Only a few counts were recorded for this clone. V usage is TRBV4-2 and J usage is TRBJ2-2; D is undetermined. V was trimmed by 6 bases and J by 7 bases, leaving 15 bases between them. The CDR3 covers 14 residues. CDR1 and CDR2 (germline): LGHNA, YNFKEQ. The CDR3 DNA is TGTGCCAGCAGTCTAGAGGATAGTAGCGGGGAGCTGTTTTTT. Its protein is CASSLEDSSGELFF.

This clone was seen only once. The gene calls are TRBV27 and TRBJ2-2; tentative D call: TRBD1 (6 bases). The CDR3 sequence is 14 residues long. Trimming pared 5 bases from V and 7 bases from J, leaving 14 bases between. In germline, CDR1 is MNHEY, CDR2 SMNVEV (reference sequence). The CDR3 DNA is TGTGCCAGCAGTCAACAACAGGGTATCGGGGAGCTGTTTTTT. Its translation: CASSQQQGIGELFF.

V gene TRBV19 combines with J gene TRBJ1-5; D might be TRBD1 (6 bases). The germline V gene has CDR1 LNHDA and CDR2 SQIVND (reference sequence). CDR3 length: 15 residues. The V end was cut by 3 bases, the J end by 4 bases, with 13 bases between. The CDR3 nucleotides read TGTGCCAGTAGTATGGTCGCAGGGGATAATCAGCCCCAGCATTTT. It codes for CASSMVAGDNQPQHF. Based on the CDR3 plus reference TRBV19 and TRBJ1-5, the full variable domain is DGGITQSPKYLFRKEGQNVTLSCEQNLNHDAMYWYRQDPGQGLRLIYYSQIVNDFQKGDIAEGYSVSREKKESFPLTVTSAQKNPTAFYLCASSMVAGDNQPQHFGDGTRLSIL.

This chain uses TRBV9 with TRBJ2-2; D not certain. The CDR3 length is 15 residues. The germline V gene encodes CDR1 SGDLS and CDR2 YYNGEE. Trimming removed 0 bases from V and 2 bases from J, with 8 bases in between. CDR3 protein: CASSVGQINTGELFF. CDR3 in DNA: TGTGCCAGCAGCGTAGGGCAGATAAACACCGGGGAGCTGTTTTTT.

The rearrangement links TRBV5-4 to TRBJ2-3, with 7 nucleotides matching TRBD2. The V segment lost 3 bases and the J segment 2 bases; nucleotides outside the gene matches: 3. Germline-derived CDR1 and CDR2 are SGHNT and YYREEE (reference sequence). The CDR3 consists of 14 residues. The CDR3 here is CASSSGGLTDTQYF. As DNA, the CDR3 is TGTGCCAGCAGCTCGGGGGGTCTCACAGATACGCAGTATTTT.